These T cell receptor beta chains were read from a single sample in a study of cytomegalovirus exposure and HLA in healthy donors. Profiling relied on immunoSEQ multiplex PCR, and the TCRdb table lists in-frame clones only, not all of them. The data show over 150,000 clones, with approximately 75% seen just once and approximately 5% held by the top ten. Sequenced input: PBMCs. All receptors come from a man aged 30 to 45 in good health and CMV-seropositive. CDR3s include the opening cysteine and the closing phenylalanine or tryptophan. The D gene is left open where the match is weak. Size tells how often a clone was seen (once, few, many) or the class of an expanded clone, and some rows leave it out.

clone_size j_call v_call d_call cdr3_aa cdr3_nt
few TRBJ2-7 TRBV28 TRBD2 CASSGLADLYEQYF TGTGCCAGCAGCGGCCTAGCGGACCTCTACGAGCAGTACTTC
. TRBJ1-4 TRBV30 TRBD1 CAWSEGQGWEKLFF TGTGCCTGGAGTGAGGGACAGGGGTGGGAAAAACTGTTTTTT
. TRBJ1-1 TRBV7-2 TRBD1 CASSLGTGGRMVTEAFF TGTGCCAGCAGCTTAGGTACAGGGGGTAGGATGGTGACTGAAGCTTTCTTT
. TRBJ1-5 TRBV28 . CASSFLAGGNQPQHF TGTGCCAGCAGTTTTCTGGCAGGGGGCAATCAGCCCCAGCATTTT
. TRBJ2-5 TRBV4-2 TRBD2 CASSQDGGGGETQYF TGTGCCAGCAGCCAAGATGGGGGGGGTGGAGAGACCCAGTACTTC
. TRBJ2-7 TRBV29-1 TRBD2 CSVEDGEGSYEQYF TGCAGCGTTGAAGATGGGGAGGGTAGTTACGAGCAGTACTTC
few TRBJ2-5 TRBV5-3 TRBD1 CARSVRTGGETQYF TGTGCCAGAAGCGTCCGGACAGGGGGCGAGACCCAGTACTTC
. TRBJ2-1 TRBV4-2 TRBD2 CASKGSGTSGGGEQFF TGTGCCAGCAAAGGATCCGGGACTAGCGGGGGAGGTGAGCAGTTCTTC
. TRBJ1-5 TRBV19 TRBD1 CASSIQGDNQPQHF TGTGCCAGTAGTATCCAGGGGGACAATCAGCCCCAGCATTTT
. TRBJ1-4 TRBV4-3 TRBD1 CASSQSGTGPNEKLFF TGCGCCAGCAGCCAGTCCGGGACAGGGCCTAATGAAAAACTGTTTTTT
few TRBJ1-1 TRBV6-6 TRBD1 CASSKATDREAFF TGTGCCAGCAGCAAAGCTACGGACAGGGAAGCTTTCTTT
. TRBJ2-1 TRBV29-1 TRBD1 CSVEKIGVGQGTSEQFF TGCAGCGTTGAAAAAATAGGAGTGGGACAGGGGACCTCGGAGCAGTTCTTC
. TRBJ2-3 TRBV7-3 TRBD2 CASSPTGTSGRAVDTQYF TGTGCCAGCAGCCCCACCGGGACTAGCGGGAGGGCGGTAGATACGCAGTATTTT
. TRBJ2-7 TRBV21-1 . CASHRIRGCSGSVYEQYF TGTGCCAGCCACCGAATCAGGGGGTGTAGCGGGAGTGTCTACGAGCAGTACTTC
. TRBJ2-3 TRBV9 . CASSVPGADTQYF TGTGCCAGCAGCGTTCCGGGGGCAGATACGCAGTATTTT
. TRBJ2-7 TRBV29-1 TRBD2 CSPRGGRAQAEQYF TGCAGCCCCCGTGGAGGGAGGGCCCAGGCAGAGCAGTACTTC
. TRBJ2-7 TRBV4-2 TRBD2 CASSQDNRLIAGGSYEQYF TGTGCCAGCAGCCAAGATAACCGCCTGATCGCGGGGGGCTCCTACGAGCAGTACTTC
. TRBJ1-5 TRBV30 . CAWRSAGIGPQHF TGTGCCTGGAGATCGGCAGGAATTGGGCCCCAGCATTTT
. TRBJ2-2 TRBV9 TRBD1 CASSRGQGSNTGELFF TGTGCCAGCAGCCGGGGACAGGGTTCGAACACCGGGGAGCTGTTTTTT
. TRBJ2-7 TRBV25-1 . CASSESPRAGGYEQYF TGTGCCAGCAGTGAATCCCCAAGGGCCGGGGGCTACGAGCAGTACTTC
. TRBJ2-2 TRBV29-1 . CSVGRGGTANTGELFF TGCAGCGTTGGGAGGGGCGGGACCGCGAACACCGGGGAGCTGTTTTTT
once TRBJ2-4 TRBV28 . CASTRGAENIQYF TGTGCCAGCACCAGGGGGGCTGAAAACATTCAGTACTTC
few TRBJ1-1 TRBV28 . CASSQQGPTTEAFF TGTGCCAGCAGCCAACAGGGCCCAACTACTGAAGCTTTCTTT